The subject of this entry is one TCR beta chain. Its antigen is not yet known. Base qualities are not at hand, and no much larger clone is one base apart. Using the deep immunoSEQ assay, TCR CDR3 regions were amplified from genomic DNA by multiplex PCR. Extracted genomic DNA from each cell subset was spread evenly across all wells of several immunoSEQ 96-well plates, with each plate serving as a replicate. For sorted subsets, roughly 200 ng of genomic DNA, equivalent to roughly 30,000 T cell genomes, went into each replicate PCR. Purified libraries were quantified with a Qubit 3.0 fluorometer, sized on a Bioanalyzer 2100, and re-quantified with the KAPA Library Quantification kit. Every immunoSEQ 96-well plate was sequenced on a separate single-read 150-cycle Illumina NextSeq 550 flow cell. Regarding the original processing steps: Because the immunoSEQ output held only junctional sequences and lacked quality scores, the filtering could not match the filtering applied to full-length reads. To assign V/J genes and CDR3, sequences were annotated using PyIR, a Python wrapper for IgBLAST v1.9, with IMGT germline references. Reads were removed for weak V/J assignments (E-value above 1e-6), missing CDR3, stop codons, out-of-frame junctions, or ambiguous translated residues. V3J clonotypes were defined as sequences sharing the same inferred V gene, J gene, and CDR3 amino acid sequence. To compute the percentage overlap between repertoires, the number of shared unique clonotypes was divided by the size of the smaller repertoire. RTK rarefaction, the Chao1 estimator, and Recon v2.1 estimates of unobserved clonotypes were used to assess repertoire richness. Generation probabilities were computed with OLGA for all TCRbeta clonotypes obtained by the gDNA method from a handful of donors. Entries here come from immuneACCESS through TCRdb and include only in-frame sequences with V and J called. Some clones fail to appear in such tables; in the studies checked, an unresolved V gene covers under half of the shortfall, and the cause of the remainder is unknown. That table gives V, J and clone size, and the DNA gave D and trimming. This sample holds hundreds of thousands of clones; 55% to 85% were observed only once. The top ten clonotypes cover around 1.8% of the sample.

The donors were healthy, HIV-negative adults who had no recently reported acute infections or vaccinations. Only Caucasian adults living in Nashville, Tennessee, USA were represented among the donors. Magnetic negative selection was used to enrich CD4+ T cells, after which naive cells were positively selected on CD45RA and the negative fraction became the memory subset. After blood collection by leukapheresis, PBMCs were isolated using Ficoll-Histopaque density gradient centrifugation and then cryopreserved in the vapor phase of liquid nitrogen. Analytical flow cytometry was used to check the purity and quantity of every magnetically sorted T cell population. Genomic DNA was isolated from every sorted fraction and measured by UV absorbance on a Nanodrop 2000c. The junction carries 14 bases between V and J, which are trimmed by 4 bases and 4 bases respectively. The CDR3 measures 14 amino acids from cysteine to phenylalanine. Only the CDR3 portion is preserved as DNA: 42 bases, with reading frame beginning at the first base. CDR1 is given as MDHEN and CDR2 as SYDVKM, both from the germline V gene.

These data are taken from a study of shared clonotypes between healthy human individuals (dated by TCRdb to the early 2020s). Describing the broader study: The cohort comprised two women and a few men aged 18 to 49 years. For each donor, CD4 naive and CD4 memory were each run on three plates, CD8 naive on two plates, and CD8 memory on one plate. Different laboratories and diverse techniques were used to prepare libraries and sequence TCR repertoires, to increase sequencing depth and limit assay-specific biases. Blood TCR repertoires of a handful of healthy adults were deeply sequenced to estimate repertoire size and the extent of clonotype sharing between individuals. Leukapheresis yielded between about 0.94 and 9 billion PBMCs per donor. Broader findings and caveats from the paper: Sampling was restricted to blood, and TCR repertoires in tissues likely differ from the TCR repertoires found in blood. Rarefaction of sorted-subset datasets indicated incomplete sequencing despite the large sequencing depth. The genetic and exposure-history diversity represented was limited by the small number of donors. Pairwise subsampling indicated that sequencing depth was expected to affect the degree of clonotype sharing among donors. Naive subsets generally had larger estimated clonotype richness than memory subsets. Clonotypes shared by all four sorted-subset donors showed higher generation probabilities than non-shared clonotypes. Around 5.4% of naive CD4, 3% to 3.5% of naive CD8, about 2.1% of memory CD4, and more than 0.35% of memory CD8 clonotypes were shared across several donors.

The origin of this receptor is a woman younger than 45 in good health. The chain is assembled from TRBV28 and TRBJ2-7; the D gene assignment is ambiguous. The sample taken for sequencing was memory CD4+ T cells sorted from blood. The sample's cell subset or site label, decoded: CD45RA-negative fraction. The nucleotide sequence is TGTGCCAGCAGTTGGGGTAGGGTTTCTTACGAGCAGTACTTC. Translated, it reads CASSWGRVSYEQYF.